This entry is about one T cell receptor (beta chain). Method: immunoSEQ multiplex PCR; TCRdb's copy keeps in-frame clones and lacks some. The sample carries over 50,000 clones, more than 95% recorded once. Germline assignment: CDR1 SGDLS and CDR2 YYNGEE. With V trimmed by 2 bases and J by 4 bases, 1 base remained unmatched. The CDR3 contains 14 residues. The sample originates from a study of technical replicates of blood from a few donors. The clonotype originates from a human donor in good health. Sequencing input: T cells isolated from PBMCs. The chain combines TRBV9 with TRBJ1-2; 11 nucleotides align to TRBD1. The CDR3 loop reads CASSVGTGGYGYTF. The CDR3 DNA reads TGTGCCAGCAGCGTCGGGACAGGGGGCTATGGCTACACCTTC.